The 8 T cell receptor beta chains below were found in one sample sequenced in a study of technical replicates of blood from a handful of donors. Clones were read by immunoSEQ multiplex PCR, and TCRdb kept only the in-frame ones, dropping some. The sample has about 94,000 clones, about 96% seen once. Sequences were obtained from T cells isolated from PBMCs. The source of these receptors is a human donor in good health.

This clone was seen once. This chain links TRBV14 with TRBJ1-4, with D possibly being TRBD1 (6 bases). V lost 5 bases and J 5 bases, leaving 15 bases between the germline ends. The CDR3 loop spans 15 amino acids. CDR1 and CDR2 from the germline V gene are SGHDN and FVKESK. CDR3 nucleotide sequence: TGTGCCAGCAGCATAAAGGACAGATTAAATGAAAAACTGTTTTTT. It specifies CASSIKDRLNEKLFF. The whole variable domain, remainder taken from reference TRBV14 and TRBJ1-4, is EAGVTQFPSHSVIEKGQTVTLRCDPISGHDNLYWYRRVMGKEIKFLLHFVKESKQDESGMPNNRFLAERTGGTYSTLKVQPAELEDSGVYFCASSIKDRLNEKLFFGSGTQLSVL.

This chain connects TRBV7-9 to TRBJ2-7; TRBD2 aligns across 10 bases. Per the germline V gene, CDR1 is SEHNR and CDR2 is FQNEAQ (reference sequence). Germline trimming cut 5 bases from V and 1 base from J; bases unmatched to any gene: 2. The CDR3 length is 14 residues. CDR3 bases: TGTGCCAGCAGCGGTAGCGGGAGGTCCTACGAGCAGTACTTC. Its protein is CASSGSGRSYEQYF.

The chain joins TRBV5-1 to TRBJ2-5; 12 bases map to TRBD1. The V gene end was trimmed by 4 bases and the J gene end by 5 bases; junction bases not matched to a gene: 3. The length of the CDR3 is 14 residues. Germline values: CDR1 SGHRS, CDR2 YFSETQ. The CDR3 reads CASSPGTGGETQYF. The CDR3 DNA follows: TGCGCCAGCAGCCCGGGGACAGGGGGCGAGACCCAGTACTTC. Full variable domain (remainder filled in from reference TRBV5-1 and TRBJ2-5): KAGVTQTPRYLIKTRGQQVTLSCSPISGHRSVSWYQQTPGQGLQFLFEYFSETQRNKGNFPGRFSGRQFSNSRSEMNVSTLELGDSALYLCASSPGTGGETQYFGPGTRLLVL.

The rearrangement links TRBV9 to TRBJ2-2; 7 bases fit TRBD1. Germline loops: CDR1 SGDLS, CDR2 YYNGEE. The junction had 5 bases not matched to a gene; V was cut back by 2 bases and J by 4 bases. This CDR3 has 15 amino acids. The CDR3 DNA is TGTGCCAGCAGCGTTGTGGGGGACAGCACCGGGGAGCTGTTTTTT. This codes for CASSVVGDSTGELFF.

This clone was observed a single time. The chain carries TRBV10-3 and TRBJ2-1; 7 bases match TRBD2. The CDR3 runs to 14 residues. Germline V gene lookup returns CDR1 ENHRY and CDR2 SYGVKD. Trimming cost V 2 bases and J 7 bases; bases outside gene matches: 5. CDR3 nucleotide sequence: TGTGCCATCAGTGAGGGGAGGGTTGTGAATGAGCAGTTCTTC. Translation gives CAISEGRVVNEQFF.

V usage is TRBV2 and J usage is TRBJ2-5; 14 bases match TRBD2. CDR3 length equals 16 residues. Germline V gene data show CDR1 as SNHLY and CDR2 as FYNNEI. With V trimmed by 6 bases and J by 0 bases, 3 bases remained unmatched. This chain's CDR3 is CASRGTSGSNQETQYF. The DNA for the CDR3 is TGTGCCAGCAGGGGGACTAGCGGGAGTAACCAAGAGACCCAGTACTTC.

The chain uses TRBV7-3 and TRBJ2-2; 11 bases agree with TRBD1. Germline V gives CDR1 SGHTA, CDR2 FQGTGA. V lost 1 base and J lost 1; bases outside the gene matches: 2. The CDR3 has 17 amino acids. Written as DNA, the CDR3 is TGTGCCAGCAGCTTAAAGGGACAGGGGGGGAACACCGGGGAGCTGTTTTTT. Its protein is CASSLKGQGGNTGELFF.

The chain couples TRBV4-1 to TRBJ1-1; D ambiguous. Deletions cut 4 bases from V and 0 bases from J, with 12 bases between. The germline V gene has CDR1 MGHRA and CDR2 YSYEKL. The CDR3 runs to 15 residues. The CDR3 nucleotides read TGCGCCAGCAGCCGGGCGGCGGGAATGAACACTGAAGCTTTCTTT. Its translation: CASSRAAGMNTEAFF.